This T cell receptor beta chain was captured by sequencing in a study of T cell changes during pregnancy in multiple sclerosis. The V end was cut by 0 bases, the J end by 4 bases, with 21 bases between. Germline V gene data show CDR1 as SEHNR and CDR2 as FQNEAQ (reference sequence). The CDR3 totals 18 residues. Some clones are missing from TCRdb's copy, which holds only in-frame ones; the method was immunoSEQ multiplex PCR. Of some 64,000 clones listed, about nine tenths were seen once; the top ten hold 2.3%. The source material was peripheral blood, sampled in the first trimester of pregnancy. This rearrangement joins TRBV7-9 to TRBJ1-1, with D perhaps TRBD1 (6 bases). This receptor was identified in a female donor with multiple sclerosis, enrolled in a pregnancy study. The chain's CDR3 is CASSLAGRGLPLGTEAFF. The CDR3 DNA reads TGTGCCAGCAGCTTAGCGGGCAGGGGCCTACCCCTAGGCACTGAAGCTTTCTTT. Variable domain in full (rest from reference TRBV7-9 and TRBJ1-1): DTGVSQNPRHKITKRGQNVTFRCDPISEHNRLYWYRQTLGQGPEFLTYFQNEAQLEKSRLLSDRFSAERPKGSFSTLEIQRTEQGDSAMYLCASSLAGRGLPLGTEAFFGQGTRLTVV.